What follows describes a single T cell receptor beta chain. This sample is part of a study of blood T cell repertoires in COVID-19. Which cohort a participant joined came from the clinical history participants gave. V lost 0 bases to trimming and J lost 7 bases; unmatched junction nucleotides: 4. Germline V lookup: CDR1 SGHRS, CDR2 YFSETQ. CDR3 length: 14 amino acids. Some clones are missing from TCRdb's copy, which holds only in-frame ones; the method was immunoSEQ multiplex PCR. The repertoire holds some 200,000 clones, around 73% seen once, with around 16% in the top ten. This sequence joins TRBV5-1 and TRBJ1-3; 7 bases are a match to TRBD1. The sample was PBMCs or T cells enriched from blood (not recorded which). This TCR was sampled from a woman aged 45-59 years who had recovered from COVID-19. As DNA, the CDR3 is TGCGCCAGCAGCTTGGGGGACAGTACGAACACCATATATTTT. Amino acid sequence: CASSLGDSTNTIYF.